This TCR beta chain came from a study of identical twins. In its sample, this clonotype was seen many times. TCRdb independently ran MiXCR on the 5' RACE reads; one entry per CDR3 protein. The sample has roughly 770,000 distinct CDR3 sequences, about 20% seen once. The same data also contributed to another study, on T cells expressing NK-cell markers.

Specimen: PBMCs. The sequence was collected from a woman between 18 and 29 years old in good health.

The CDR3 sequence is CSASANLEQYF. CDR3 DNA: TGCAGTGCTAGCGCAAATCTCGAGCAGTACTTC. The chain links TRBV20-1 to TRBJ2-7; the D is unclear. Trimming took off 3 bases at V and 6 bases at J, with 9 bases between the two ends. The CDR3 has 11 amino acids. Germline V gives CDR1 DFQATT, CDR2 SNEGSKA (reference sequence).